This TCR beta chain is from a study of blood T cell repertoires in COVID-19 (dated by TCRdb to about 2020). Notes on the research overall: The collaborator samples originated in the United States, Italy and Spain and spanned the acute and convalescent phases of COVID-19. The material from the prospective study consisted of cDNA or gDNA derived from T cells, B-cell-depleted T cells, or PBMCs. A freely available public database, intended as a resource for researchers studying the immune response to SARS-CoV-2, is where the repertoires were released. Samples came from the ongoing ImmuneRACE study (first 160 participants) plus 1,254 subjects from 6 global collaborators. Nearly every sample came with metadata listing a de-identified subject ID, COVID-19 status, age in years and sex. Where available, HLA class I and class II types were taken from metadata supplied by the sample provider and were not determined by assay-based typing. Deeply sampled blood TCRbeta repertoires from subjects exposed to, actively infected with, or recovered from COVID-19 were included in the dataset.

Participants in the prospective study were enrolled through a virtual design, were aged about 18 to 100 years, and lived in some 24 United States geographic areas. In the prospective study, cohorts were assigned on the basis of participant-reported clinical history obtained from a screening survey and a study questionnaire. ImmuneRACE Cohort 3 recovered participants were defined by two consecutive negative NP/OP PCR tests, healthcare professional clearance, or symptom resolution. Each participant in the prospective study had whole blood, serum and a nasopharyngeal or oropharyngeal swab collected by mobile phlebotomists. Over a roughly 2-month period, participants in the prospective study had the option of providing additional blood draws and questionnaires. Before DNA extraction, prospective study blood samples were shipped either frozen or at room temperature. Spanning cysteine to phenylalanine, the CDR3 consists of 15 amino acids. The only DNA kept is the CDR3, 45 bases in frame from the first base. The germline V gene encodes CDR1 SGHRS and CDR2 YFSETQ. Between the V and J ends, shortened by 0 bases and 8 bases respectively, the junction contains 12 bases.

Study-wide conclusions, independent of this receptor: The amount of clinical and demographic metadata varied by source and participant and was provided uncurated.

Comment on this clone: The antigen it binds to is not known. No base-level quality is on record; no much larger clone is a single base apart.

TCRbeta CDR3 regions were amplified from genomic DNA using the immunoSEQ Assay, a bias-controlled multiplex PCR. As for the original processing: The number of nucleated cells in each sample was estimated by amplification of reference gene primers within the assay. To quantify the absolute abundance of each unique TCRbeta CDR3 rearrangement, sequence reads were collapsed and filtered. For each sample, productive Simpson clonality was calculated by taking the square root of Simpson's diversity index across productive rearrangements. As stored in TCRdb, this immuneACCESS dataset retains in-frame rearrangements with V and J assigned. A fraction of the clones does not appear; measured against another copy, unresolved V genes explain less than half of the discrepancy, and the remainder lacks a known reason. That table gives V, J and clone size, and the DNA gave D and trimming. The sample records 180,000 or so clones, roughly 82% of which are singletons. Of the sample, 9.5% to 12% is held by the ten largest clones.

In this chain, TRBV5-1 is recombined with TRBJ1-6; the D gene is perhaps TRBD1, from 5 matching bases. What was sequenced was PBMCs or T cells enriched from blood (not recorded which). The receptor was derived from a man aged 50 or older who had recovered from COVID-19. This receptor carries the CDR3 CASSLAGPPHSPLHF. The nucleotide sequence reads TGCGCCAGCAGCTTGGCAGGGCCCCCCCATTCACCCCTCCACTTT.